The 13 T cell receptor beta chains listed next were all sequenced from one sample in a study of blood T cell repertoires in COVID-19. Produced via immunoSEQ multiplex PCR; TCRdb's table is partial and in-frame only. The data show under 200,000 clones, approximately 84% seen once. Sequenced sample: peripheral blood. These receptors came from a man aged 35-49 years with acute or convalescent COVID-19.

V gene TRBV11-2 combines with J gene TRBJ1-4; no definite D call. The length of the CDR3 is 15 residues. V lost 0 bases to trimming and J lost 8 bases, with 13 bases between them. In germline, CDR1 is SGHAT, CDR2 FQNNGV. The CDR3 coding sequence is TGTGCCAGCAGCTTAGAGGTGGGGAGTAGGGAAAAACTGTTTTTT. Its translation is CASSLEVGSREKLFF.

The chain carries TRBV28 and TRBJ1-2; 8 nucleotides match TRBD1. The CDR3 spans 16 residues. In germline, CDR1 is MDHEN, CDR2 SYDVKM. The J segment lost 2 bases and the V segment lost 5 bases, leaving 10 bases of the junction unmatched. CDR3: CASSDGFRDRNYGYTF. The CDR3 DNA sequence: TGTGCCAGCAGTGACGGCTTCCGGGACAGGAACTATGGCTACACCTTC.

This chain uses TRBV5-6 with TRBJ2-1; D is possibly TRBD1 (6 bases). CDR1 and CDR2 (germline): SGHDT, YYEEEE. Trimming shortened V by 5 bases and J by 0 bases, and 18 bases separated the two germline ends. This CDR3 comprises 17 residues. The chain's CDR3 is CASRSTGPESSYNEQFF. CDR3 nucleotides: TGTGCCAGCAGAAGTACAGGGCCCGAGAGCTCCTACAATGAGCAGTTCTTC.

This clone was detected a few times. The CDR3 sequence: CASSQSRRWGHEQYF. The CDR3 DNA is TGCGCCAGCAGTCAATCGAGGCGGTGGGGGCACGAGCAGTACTTC. This chain uses TRBV23-1 with TRBJ2-7, with a possible D match to TRBD1 (6 bases). TRBV23-1 is annotated as an ORF whose role is uncertain. CDR3 length equals 15 residues. V was pared by 0 bases and J by 5 bases, with 14 bases between.

The chain has TRBV19 and TRBJ2-7; 11 bases agree with TRBD1. Per the germline V gene, CDR1 is LNHDA and CDR2 is SQIVND (reference sequence). V lost 6 bases, J lost 4 bases, and 8 bases stayed unmatched. This CDR3 has 15 amino acids. The CDR3 DNA reads as TGTGCCAGTAGGATCGGACAGGGGGCCATTTACGAGCAGTACTTC. It translates to CASRIGQGAIYEQYF.

The chain couples TRBV12-5 to TRBJ2-3; 10 nucleotides match TRBD2. The CDR3 is 17 amino acids. V dropped 2 bases and J dropped 1; count of bases not matched to a gene: 6. Germline V gene sequence: CDR1 LGHNT, CDR2 FRNRAP. This chain's CDR3 is CASGLSPSGGRTDTQYF. The CDR3 bases are TGTGCTAGTGGTTTGTCCCCTAGCGGGGGCCGCACAGATACGCAGTATTTT.

The count of this clone is one. This sequence joins TRBV6-2 or TRBV6-3 and TRBJ1-2; tentatively, D is TRBD1 (5 bases). V was clipped by 2 bases and J by 4 bases, with 11 bases between them. The CDR3 contains 14 residues. The germline V gene encodes CDR1 MNHEY and CDR2 SVGEGT. The CDR3 sequence: CASSYRGSSYGYTF. The CDR3 DNA follows: TGTGCCAGCAGTTACCGGGGGTCTTCCTATGGCTACACCTTC.

The gene calls are TRBV7-6 and TRBJ2-3, with 10 bases fitting TRBD2. V was clipped by 4 bases and J by 4 bases; unmatched bases: 8. This CDR3 is built from 16 residues. Per the germline V gene, CDR1 is SGHVS and CDR2 is FNYEAQ. Here the CDR3 reads CASSSVAGGYPDTQYF. CDR3 DNA: TGTGCCAGCAGCTCTGTAGCGGGGGGATACCCAGATACGCAGTATTTT.

The chain links TRBV3-1 (or the pseudogene TRBV3-2) to TRBJ1-6, with D possibly being TRBD1 (6 bases). V gave up 0 bases and J gave up 7 bases, with 7 bases separating them. Germline CDR1 reads LGHDT; CDR2 reads YNNKEL (reference sequence). The CDR3 covers 14 residues. The CDR3 DNA sequence: TGTGCCAGCAGCCAAGAAGGGGGAAATTCACCCCTCCACTTT. Translating gives CASSQEGGNSPLHF.

V gene TRBV18 combines with J gene TRBJ1-4; D might be TRBD1 (5 bases). There are 13 residues in the CDR3. V was trimmed by 9 bases and J by 4 bases, leaving 12 bases between them. Germline lookup yields CDR1 KGHSH and CDR2 LQKENI. CDR3 loop: CASGDQGNEKLFF. The DNA of the CDR3 is TGTGCCAGTGGTGATCAGGGTAATGAAAAACTGTTTTTT. The variable domain in full, completed from reference TRBV18 and TRBJ1-4, reads NAGVMQNPRHLVRRRGQEARLRCSPMKGHSHVYWYRQLPEEGLKFMVYLQKENIIDESGMPKERFSAEFPKEGPSILRIQQVVRGDSAAYFCASGDQGNEKLFFGSGTQLSVL.

The CDR3 region has the DNA TGTGCCAGCAGTTACTCTCAGGGCCCTGGGGGCTACACCTTC. This gives the protein CASSYSQGPGGYTF. The rearrangement links TRBV6-6 to TRBJ1-2; D may be TRBD1 (5 bases). Germline V lookup: CDR1 MNHNY, CDR2 SVGAGI (reference sequence). Trimming stripped 0 bases from V and 8 bases from J, with 13 bases between. The length of the CDR3 is 14 residues.

This chain joins TRBV19 and TRBJ1-2; 9 bases align to TRBD1. V dropped 11 bases and J dropped 8; count of bases not matched to a gene: 18. CDR1 and CDR2 from the germline V gene are LNHDA and SQIVND (reference sequence). CDR3 length: 15 amino acids. The DNA of the CDR3 is TGTGCCGTCGACGACCTGGGGGGGACAGGGTTCGGCTACACCTTC. Its translation is CAVDDLGGTGFGYTF.

Only a few counts were recorded for this clone. V usage is TRBV4-2 and J usage is TRBJ1-5, with TRBD1 matching over 8 bases. The CDR3 loop spans 16 amino acids. V shed 2 bases, J shed 7 bases, and the junction held 10 bases outside the gene matches. Germline CDR1 and CDR2: LGHNA and YNFKEQ. In DNA, the CDR3 is TGTGCCAGCAGCCAATCCGGACAGGGAAGGTACCAGCCCCAGCATTTT. Residues: CASSQSGQGRYQPQHF.